This TCR beta chain was obtained from a study of Ad26.COV2.S vaccination and SARS-CoV-2 variants. Concerning this clone: Its antigen is unidentified.

The trim removed 5 bases at V and 4 bases at J, leaving 7 bases unmatched. Per germline, CDR1 SGHRS and CDR2 YFSETQ. The CDR3 runs 14 residues. Method: immunoSEQ multiplex PCR; TCRdb's copy keeps in-frame clones and lacks some. The table lists 450,000 to 550,000 clones, about nine tenths of them singletons. Study-level findings and limits: Vaccinees displayed broader spike-specific TCR repertoires than placebo recipients.

The treatment is: roughly 18 received Ad26.COV2.S at low or high dose, single or two shots; several received placebo; per-sample allocation not given. Samples came from day 63 after the first vaccine or placebo injection. The rearrangement joins TRBV5-1 to TRBJ1-2, with 8 bases lining up with TRBD1. The receptor was isolated from a person aged 18-60 years who received the Ad26.COV2.S COVID-19 vaccine or a placebo. The material sequenced was peripheral blood, taken in a trial of Ad26.COV2.S vaccine versus placebo. CDR3 region: CASSYGQGFYGYTF. CDR3 DNA sequence: TGCGCCAGCAGTTATGGACAGGGCTTCTATGGCTACACCTTC.